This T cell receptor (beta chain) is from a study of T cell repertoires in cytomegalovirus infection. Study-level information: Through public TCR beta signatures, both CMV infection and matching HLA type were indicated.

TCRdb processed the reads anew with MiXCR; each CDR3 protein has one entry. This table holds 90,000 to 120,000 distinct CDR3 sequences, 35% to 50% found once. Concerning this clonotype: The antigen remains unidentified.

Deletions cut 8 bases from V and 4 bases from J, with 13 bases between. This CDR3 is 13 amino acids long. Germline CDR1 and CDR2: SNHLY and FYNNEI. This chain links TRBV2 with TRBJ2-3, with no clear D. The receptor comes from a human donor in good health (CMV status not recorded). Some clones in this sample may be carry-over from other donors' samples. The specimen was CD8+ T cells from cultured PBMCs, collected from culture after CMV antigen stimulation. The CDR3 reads CASGSSAADTQYF. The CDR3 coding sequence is TGTGCCAGCGGGTCCTCAGCAGCAGATACGCAGTATTTT.